This T cell receptor (beta chain) came from a study of metastatic and nonmetastatic thyroid tumors. Across the study: Repertoires from malignant and benign thyroid patients were compared across blood and tumor or nodule tissue.

This clone showed up many times. No antigen is known for it. General study results and limits: Within blood and tumor, benign nodules reportedly had significantly lower TCR beta diversity than malignant thyroid tumors did.

Source study methods: What underpinned the distant-metastasis classifier for papillary thyroid cancer was the set of CDR3 differences across clinicopathological groups. TCRdb used MiXCR to call clones anew from the PCR reads. The V and J calls follow TCRdb's processing rather than the paper's. The sample yields some 21,000 clones, approximately 22% seen once. Until they underwent thyroid surgery, no patient had received any treatment. CDR1 SQVTM and CDR2 ANQGSEA come from the germline V gene. The CDR3 has 14 residues. V shed 0 bases and J shed 4 bases, with 12 bases lying between them. V and J are TRBV29-1 and TRBJ1-2, with D uncertain. This clonotype was obtained from a female donor with papillary thyroid cancer or a benign thyroid nodule (not recorded which). Some clones in this sample may be carry-over from other donors' samples. The sample consisted of tumor tissue. The DNA of the CDR3 is TGCAGCGTTGAAGATCAAGGACGTGGCTATGGCTACACCTTC. This translates into CSVEDQGRGYGYTF.